This TCR beta chain was recorded in a study of tumor and adjacent non-tumor tissue in lung cancer. Study in general: On average, productive TCRbeta reads reached about 4.17 million per sample. Findings of the study overall: Normal lung showed higher cumulative top 100 clone frequency than tumor. Tumor tissue had significantly higher TCR diversity than normal lung.

RNA was extracted from bulk tissue without any cell sorting. The normal lung tissue was taken more than 3 cm from the tumor edge. Chemotherapy-naive patients with new lung cancer underwent thoracic surgery in China, August–November 2014. The CDR3 is made up of 16 amino acids. The V gene lost 4 bases and the J gene lost 0 bases, with 16 bases spanning the gap. Germline loops: CDR1 GTSNPN, CDR2 SVGIG (reference sequence). Of note for this clonotype: No antigen is known for it.

Three rounds of nested PCR, following a modified ARM-PCR protocol, produced the TCRbeta library. Via MiXCR, TCRdb re-called the multiplex PCR reads, giving one row per CDR3 protein. The sample has about 100,000 distinct CDR3 sequences, 60% to 80% seen once. This chain links TRBV30 with TRBJ2-1; D may correspond to TRBD1 or TRBD2 (6 bases each). Specimen: distant non-tumor lung tissue. The TCR comes from a man younger than 45 with non-small cell lung cancer. The CDR3 bases are TGTGCCTGGAAGAGGGGGGAGCGAGTCTCCTACAATGAGCAGTTCTTC. Its protein is CAWKRGERVSYNEQFF.